Presented here are 22 T cell receptor beta chains from one specimen sequenced in a study of T cell repertoires in cytomegalovirus infection. TCRdb ran MiXCR on the reads and lists one entry per CDR3 protein. The table shows approximately 170,000 distinct CDR3 sequences, with 13% to 15% occurring only once. The specimen sequenced was PBMCs. These TCRs come from a human donor in good health (CMV status not recorded). Some clones in this sample may be carry-over from other donors' samples.

Many counts were recorded for this clonotype. V is TRBV28 and J is TRBJ2-7; 10 positions agree with TRBD2. The CDR3 extends over 14 amino acids. Trimming took 4 bases from V and 4 from J; bases not matched to a gene: 4. Germline V CDR1 and CDR2: MDHEN, SYDVKM. The chain's CDR3 is CASSSGTSEYEQYF. For the CDR3, the DNA is TGTGCCAGCAGTTCAGGGACTAGCGAGTACGAGCAGTACTTC.

This clonotype was picked up many times. J is TRBJ2-7 and V is TRBV7-9; D is undetermined. The CDR3 has 16 residues. Germline V gene data show CDR1 as SEHNR and CDR2 as FQNEAQ (reference sequence). The V end was cut by 5 bases, the J end by 0 bases, with 17 bases between. The CDR3 region is CASSLGRTVSSYEQYF. Here the CDR3 DNA reads TGTGCCAGCAGCCTAGGACGGACCGTCTCCTCCTACGAGCAGTACTTC.

Concerning this clonotype itself: This clone may be a read error of a much larger clone one base away. The chain carries TRBV7-6 and TRBJ1-6; D is unresolved. Trimming stripped 1 base from V and 8 bases from J, with 3 bases between. Germline loops: CDR1 SGHVS, CDR2 FNYEAQ. The CDR3 runs 12 residues. In DNA form, the CDR3 reads TGTGCCAGCAGCTTAGAGGATTCACCCCTCCACTTT. Its translation is CASSLEDSPLHF.

The genes are TRBV19 and TRBJ2-7; D is possibly TRBD2 (6 bases). CDR3 size: 16 residues. Germline V gives CDR1 LNHDA, CDR2 SQIVND (reference sequence). The germline V and J ends were trimmed by 1 base and 3 bases, with 16 bases remaining between them. The DNA for the CDR3 is TGTGCCAGTAGTATAGGCGGGACGGACCATTACTACGAGCAGTACTTC. This encodes CASSIGGTDHYYEQYF.

This clonotype was detected a few times. The J gene is TRBJ1-2, the V gene TRBV5-6, with unresolved D. The CDR3 spans 15 residues. V dropped 0 bases and J dropped 4 bases, with 13 bases sitting between them. CDR1 is SGHDT and CDR2 is YYEEEE in the germline V gene. This CDR3 is CASSLGPTFSYGYTF. Here the CDR3 DNA reads TGTGCCAGCAGCTTGGGGCCGACATTTAGCTATGGCTACACCTTC.

The chain combines TRBV11-2 with TRBJ2-2, with D unresolved. V shed 2 bases and J shed 1 base, with 8 bases lying between them. Germline loops: CDR1 SGHAT, CDR2 FQNNGV. CDR3 size: 15 residues. The CDR3 DNA sequence: TGTGCCAGCAGCTTAATCGGGTTGAACACCGGGGAGCTGTTTTTT. Protein sequence: CASSLIGLNTGELFF.

The J gene is TRBJ2-1, the V gene TRBV7-9; TRBD2 matches at 9 bases. The CDR3 length is 17 residues. Germline V gene lookup returns CDR1 SEHNR and CDR2 FQNEAQ (reference sequence). With V trimmed by 1 base and J by 5 bases, 9 bases remained unmatched. The CDR3 loop is CASSLVLAGFSNNEQFF. In DNA, the CDR3 is TGTGCCAGCAGCTTAGTTCTAGCGGGGTTTTCGAACAATGAGCAGTTCTTC.

This clonotype appeared many times. The rearrangement links TRBV7-2 to TRBJ1-5, with D tentatively TRBD1 (6 bases). Per germline, CDR1 SGHTA and CDR2 FQGNSA. Deletions cut 1 base from V and 6 bases from J, with 13 bases between. The CDR3 runs to 15 residues. The CDR3 spells CASSLVRGGGQPQHF. In DNA form, the CDR3 reads TGTGCCAGCAGCTTAGTGAGAGGGGGAGGTCAGCCCCAGCATTTT.

This rearrangement joins TRBV14 to TRBJ1-2; 7 bases line up with TRBD1. V lost 4 bases to trimming and J lost 4 bases; unmatched junction nucleotides: 9. CDR1 is SGHDN, CDR2 FVKESK, per germline. The CDR3 has 15 amino acids. The CDR3 here is CASSLRDSASYGYTF. The CDR3 DNA reads as TGTGCCAGCAGCCTGAGGGACAGCGCATCCTATGGCTACACCTTC.

This clonotype has ten or more counts. The rearrangement joins TRBV7-2 to TRBJ2-1; 7 bases are shared with TRBD2. Germline CDR1 reads SGHTA; CDR2 reads FQGNSA. This CDR3 has 15 residues. V trimming: 5 bases; J trimming: 6 bases; junction bases outside the gene matches: 10. CDR3 in amino acids: CASSETGAGTNEQFF. The CDR3 nucleotides read TGTGCCAGCAGCGAGACCGGAGCGGGGACCAATGAGCAGTTCTTC.

This clonotype was counted only a few times. The chain uses TRBV7-2 and TRBJ2-3, with D perhaps TRBD2 (6 bases). The CDR3 has 15 amino acids. In germline, CDR1 is SGHTA, CDR2 FQGNSA. V lost 1 base, J lost 2 bases, and 10 bases lay in between. CDR3 sequence reads: CASSLVLAVTDTQYF. The CDR3 DNA reads TGTGCCAGCAGCTTAGTTTTAGCGGTCACAGATACGCAGTATTTT. The full variable domain, rest sourced from reference TRBV7-2 and TRBJ2-3, is GAGVSQSPSNKVTEKGKDVELRCDPISGHTALYWYRQSLGQGLEFLIYFQGNSAPDKSGLPSDRFSAERTGGSVSTLTIQRTQQEDSAVYLCASSLVLAVTDTQYFGPGTRLTVL.

The genes are TRBV28 and TRBJ2-7; 11 bases fit TRBD2. V was clipped by 2 bases and J by 5 bases; unmatched bases: 5. Germline V gene sequence: CDR1 MDHEN, CDR2 SYDVKM. This CDR3 is built from 15 residues. The CDR3 protein is CASSLIAGGRNEQYF. DNA of the CDR3: TGTGCCAGCAGTTTAATAGCGGGAGGGCGGAACGAGCAGTACTTC.

V usage is TRBV2 and J usage is TRBJ2-7; D call uncertain. Per germline, CDR1 SNHLY and CDR2 FYNNEI. The V end was cut by 6 bases, the J end by 1 base, with 10 bases between. This CDR3 has 13 residues. CDR3 nucleotides: TGTGCCAGCAGACGCACACTATCCTACGAGCAGTACTTC. Translating gives CASRRTLSYEQYF.

For this clonotype: This sequence may be a read error, since a much larger clone differs from it by one base. This rearrangement joins TRBV12-3 or TRBV12-4 to TRBJ2-6, with 9 bases lining up with TRBD1. The CDR3 is made up of 18 amino acids. The DNA of the CDR3 is TGTACCAGCAGTTTAAATGGACAGGGGATGGCTGGGGCCAACGTCCTGACTTTC. It encodes CTSSLNGQGMAGANVLTF.

The chain links TRBV9 to TRBJ1-1; D call uncertain. Per germline, CDR1 SGDLS and CDR2 YYNGEE. V was trimmed by 0 bases and J by 1 base, leaving 10 bases between them. This CDR3 spans 15 amino acids. The CDR3 DNA reads TGTGCCAGCAGCGTAGCTGCTGAGCGGAACACTGAAGCTTTCTTT. Translated: CASSVAAERNTEAFF.

The rearrangement links TRBV7-9 to TRBJ2-5; weak D call: TRBD1 (5 bases). Germline CDR1 SEHNR, CDR2 FQNEAQ (reference sequence). V lost 3 bases, J lost 2 bases, and 10 bases lay in between. The CDR3 is made up of 14 amino acids. This chain's CDR3 is CASSLATVQETQYF. CDR3 in DNA: TGTGCCAGCAGCTTGGCGACAGTTCAAGAGACCCAGTACTTC.

At least ten counts were recorded for this clonotype. The rearrangement links TRBV4-3 to TRBJ2-7, with 8 bases matching TRBD2. Trimming removed 3 bases from V and 6 bases from J; junction bases left unmatched: 7. This CDR3 has 14 residues. Germline-derived CDR1 and CDR2 are LGHNA and YSLEER. The CDR3 DNA reads as TGCGCCAGCAGCCATAGAGCGGGAGAGGGCGAGCAGTACTTC. This gives the protein CASSHRAGEGEQYF.

This clonotype showed up many times. The CDR3 DNA reads as TGTGCCAGCAGTTTTAGAGGTTGGGGCTACACCTTC. This sequence encodes CASSFRGWGYTF. The gene calls are TRBV28 and TRBJ1-2, with unresolved D. The CDR3 consists of 12 residues. Trimming removed 3 bases at V and 8 bases at J, with 10 bases between. CDR1 and CDR2 (germline): MDHEN, SYDVKM.

This clonotype was found many times. The J gene is TRBJ1-2, the V gene TRBV4-1; TRBD1 aligns across 7 bases. V lost 5 bases, J lost 5 bases, and 11 bases stayed unmatched. CDR1 is MGHRA, CDR2 YSYEKL, per germline. The CDR3 covers 15 residues. The chain's CDR3 is CASSRGTGDLYGYTF. DNA for the CDR3: TGCGCCAGCAGCAGGGGAACAGGGGACCTGTATGGCTACACCTTC.

This clonotype was seen repeatedly, ten times or more. The chain employs TRBV5-6 and TRBJ1-1; D possibly corresponds to TRBD1 (6 bases). The germline V gene has CDR1 SGHDT and CDR2 YYEEEE. V was pared by 4 bases and J by 0 bases, with 10 bases between. CDR3 length: 14 amino acids. CDR3 amino acids: CASSMDSVNTEAFF. Written as DNA, the CDR3 is TGTGCCAGCAGCATGGACAGTGTGAACACTGAAGCTTTCTTT.

The chain couples TRBV10-3 to TRBJ2-1; D is unclear. Trimming cost V 0 bases and J 2 bases, with 11 bases left between them. Germline assignment: CDR1 ENHRY and CDR2 SYGVKD. The CDR3 consists of 16 residues. The CDR3 protein is CAISESPSLTYNEQFF. The CDR3 region has the DNA TGTGCCATCAGTGAGTCCCCTTCACTCACCTACAATGAGCAGTTCTTC.

The chain carries TRBV7-6 and TRBJ1-5; D call uncertain. The CDR3 runs 12 residues. V was trimmed by 6 bases and J by 9 bases, leaving 12 bases between them. CDR1 SGHVS and CDR2 FNYEAQ come from the germline V gene. In nucleotides, the CDR3 is TGTGCCAGCAGTTTCGACCGGAGGCCCCAGCATTTT. This codes for CASSFDRRPQHF.